The 22 T cell receptor beta chains below come from one sample, sequenced in a study of blood T cell repertoires in COVID-19. Assay used: immunoSEQ multiplex PCR; TCRdb lists only in-frame clones, some missing. The sample lists approximately 190,000 clones, about 85% occurring once. The sample was PBMCs or T cells enriched from blood (not recorded which). These receptor sequences come from a woman aged 40 to 49 in a cohort exposed to, infected with or recovered from COVID-19 (not recorded which).

CDR3 sequence: CASSVLTGSLETQYF. The CDR3 region has the DNA TGTGCCAGCAGCGTACTAACCGGGTCCTTGGAGACCCAGTACTTC. The chain combines TRBV9 with TRBJ2-5; D remains unclear. The V gene's germline CDR1 is SGDLS and CDR2 YYNGEE. The CDR3 extends over 15 amino acids. The V gene lost 1 base and the J gene lost 5 bases, with 15 bases spanning the gap.

The V and J genes are TRBV4-3 and TRBJ1-1; D not resolved. The V gene lost 4 bases and the J gene lost 1 base, with 10 bases spanning the gap. The CDR3 spans 14 residues. Germline V gene lookup returns CDR1 LGHNA and CDR2 YSLEER. CDR3 sequence: CASSPRSPNTEAFF. The DNA of the CDR3 is TGCGCCAGCAGCCCGAGAAGTCCGAACACTGAAGCTTTCTTT.

The rearrangement uses TRBV14 and TRBJ2-5; TRBD2 might be the D (6 bases). Germline values: CDR1 SGHDN, CDR2 FVKESK. The CDR3 runs 16 residues. The V and J ends lost 0 bases and 5 bases respectively, with 16 bases between them. For the CDR3, the DNA is TGTGCCAGCAGCCAAGATCTCGCAGGGACTGGGGAGACCCAGTACTTC. Translation gives CASSQDLAGTGETQYF.

The V gene is TRBV5-5, the J gene TRBJ2-1; 8 nucleotides agree with TRBD2. Germline loops: CDR1 SGHKS, CDR2 YYEKEE (reference sequence). The J segment lost 10 bases and the V segment lost 0 bases, leaving 6 bases of the junction unmatched. The length of the CDR3 is 14 residues. The CDR3 region is CASSLATRGGEQFF. CDR3 sequence (DNA): TGTGCCAGCAGCTTGGCAACCCGGGGGGGAGAGCAGTTCTTC.

This chain connects TRBV7-8 to TRBJ1-2; D is unclear. This CDR3 has 13 residues. From germline, CDR1 is SGHVS and CDR2 FQNEAQ. The V end was cut by 1 base, the J end by 7 bases, with 10 bases between. Here the CDR3 DNA reads TGTGCCAGCAGCTTAGTCACGGGTGGTGGCTACACCTTC. This gives the protein CASSLVTGGGYTF.

This chain connects TRBV9 to TRBJ2-3; 9 bases map to TRBD2. CDR1 is SGDLS and CDR2 is YYNGEE in the germline V gene. The CDR3 contains 16 residues. Trimming took 2 bases from V and 2 from J; bases not matched to a gene: 6. As DNA, the CDR3 is TGTGCCAGCAGCGTTGGTAGCGGGGGTAACACAGATACGCAGTATTTT. This gives the protein CASSVGSGGNTDTQYF.

This clone occurred once. V is TRBV16 and J is TRBJ1-2, with 7 bases lining up with TRBD1. The CDR3 is 18 amino acids. Germline CDR1 and CDR2: KGHSY and FQNENV. V dropped 0 bases and J dropped 8; count of bases not matched to a gene: 18. Here the CDR3 DNA reads TGTGCCAGCAGCCAATCGTCCGGTCAAAGGGGGCGAGATTCCGGCTACACCTTC. Its translation: CASSQSSGQRGRDSGYTF.

With respect to this clone: The junction differs from germline at one of its ends, possibly a read error. The rearrangement links TRBV29-1 to TRBJ2-3, with D unresolved. The CDR3 has 8 amino acids. Germline V gene sequence: CDR1 SQVTM, CDR2 ANQGSEA. This chain's CDR3 is CSVDGRFF. DNA for the CDR3: TGCAGCGTTGATGGCCGATTTTTT.

This clone was seen only a few times. The CDR3 protein is CASSLSTLQGGYGYTF. In DNA, the CDR3 is TGTGCCAGCAGCCTGAGTACCTTACAGGGTGGATATGGCTACACCTTC. The chain joins TRBV7-8 to TRBJ1-2; D perhaps matches TRBD1 (6 bases). V lost 5 bases to trimming and J lost 5 bases, with 21 bases between them. This CDR3 spans 16 amino acids. Germline V lookup: CDR1 SGHVS, CDR2 FQNEAQ.

This clone was seen only once. The chain recombines TRBV6-1 with TRBJ2-7; 7 bases are a match to TRBD1. The CDR3 loop spans 14 amino acids. Per germline, CDR1 MNHNS and CDR2 SASEGT. V shed 0 bases, J shed 1 base, and the junction held 0 bases outside the gene matches. CDR3 sequence: CASSEADRSYEQYF. In DNA form, the CDR3 reads TGTGCCAGCAGTGAAGCGGACAGGTCCTACGAGCAGTACTTC.

DNA for the CDR3: TGTGCCAGCACCTACGTGGAGACCCAGTACTTC. Protein sequence: CASTYVETQYF. The chain links TRBV6-5 to TRBJ2-5; no clear D. The V end was cut by 7 bases, the J end by 5 bases, with 8 bases between. Germline CDR1 and CDR2: MNHEY and SVGAGI. The CDR3 runs to 11 residues.

This chain links TRBV6-5 with TRBJ1-4, with D unclear. Deletions cut 8 bases from V and 4 bases from J, with 11 bases between. The CDR3 runs 13 residues. From germline, CDR1 is MNHEY and CDR2 SVGAGI. CDR3 loop: CASREQLNEKLFF. CDR3 sequence (DNA): TGTGCCAGCCGGGAACAGCTTAATGAAAAACTGTTTTTT.

The chain combines TRBV4-3 with TRBJ2-7, with no clear D. V dropped 4 bases and J dropped 4 bases, with 2 bases sitting between them. The CDR3 extends over 10 amino acids. Germline values: CDR1 LGHNA, CDR2 YSLEER. The CDR3 sequence is CASSPYEQYF. In DNA form, the CDR3 reads TGCGCCAGCAGCCCTTACGAGCAGTACTTC.

The chain carries TRBV13 and TRBJ1-1; 8 bases map to TRBD1. Trimming removed 2 bases from V and 2 bases from J; junction bases left unmatched: 10. Per germline, CDR1 PRHDT and CDR2 FYEKMQ (reference sequence). This CDR3 has 17 residues. The CDR3 reads CASSLWGRGLLNTEAFF. In DNA form, the CDR3 reads TGTGCCAGCAGCTTATGGGGCAGGGGGCTTTTAAACACTGAAGCTTTCTTT.

The chain uses TRBV5-1 and TRBJ2-1; 13 bases match TRBD2. The CDR3 has 17 residues. Germline trimming cut 4 bases from V and 4 bases from J; bases unmatched to any gene: 8. CDR1 is SGHRS, CDR2 YFSETQ, per germline. In nucleotides, the CDR3 is TGCGCCAGCAGCGCCTGGGTGACTAGCGGGGGGTACAATGAGCAGTTCTTC. It is translated as CASSAWVTSGGYNEQFF. Filled out from reference TRBV5-1 and TRBJ2-1, the complete variable domain reads KAGVTQTPRYLIKTRGQQVTLSCSPISGHRSVSWYQQTPGQGLQFLFEYFSETQRNKGNFPGRFSGRQFSNSRSEMNVSTLELGDSALYLCASSAWVTSGGYNEQFFGPGTRLTVL.

This clone was seen a handful of times. The CDR3 reads CASITRSRDQETQYF. DNA for the CDR3: TGTGCCAGCATCACACGGTCCCGGGACCAAGAGACCCAGTACTTC. V usage is TRBV6-5 and J usage is TRBJ2-5; D is ambiguous. V shed 7 bases and J shed 0 bases, with 15 bases lying between them. The CDR3 extends over 15 amino acids. CDR1 MNHEY and CDR2 SVGAGI come from the germline V gene.

The chain joins TRBV5-1 to TRBJ1-1; D might be TRBD1 (6 bases). The CDR3 is 15 amino acids. V was cut by 2 bases and J by 5 bases, with 16 bases left in between. Per germline, CDR1 SGHRS and CDR2 YFSETQ. The CDR3: CASSLNSGGLTEAFF. The CDR3, as DNA: TGCGCCAGCAGCTTAAATTCGGGGGGCTTGACTGAAGCTTTCTTT.

The chain carries TRBV27 and TRBJ2-2, with 8 bases lining up with TRBD1. CDR3 size: 16 residues. After removal of 3 bases from V and 1 base from J, the junction contained 4 bases not matched to a gene. CDR1 is MNHEY, CDR2 SMNVEV, per germline (reference sequence). CDR3 DNA sequence: TGTGCCAGCAGTTTTACCGGGACAGGGAACACCGGGGAGCTGTTTTTT. Protein: CASSFTGTGNTGELFF.

The DNA of the CDR3 is TGTGCCAGCAGTCCCACAAACAGGAATCAGCCCCAGCATTTT. Its protein product is CASSPTNRNQPQHF. The chain links TRBV6-5 to TRBJ1-5; perhaps TRBD1 as D (5 bases). With 5 bases removed from V and 4 bases from J, the gap between germline ends came to 12 bases. The CDR3 sequence is 14 residues long. Germline V lookup: CDR1 MNHEY, CDR2 SVGAGI.

A note on this clone: Within the sample, other DNA sequences also encode this same CDR3. The chain uses TRBV6-5 and TRBJ2-7; 11 bases align to TRBD1. This CDR3 comprises 14 residues. Germline V gene data show CDR1 as MNHEY and CDR2 as SVGAGI. V lost 5 bases and J lost 2; bases outside the gene matches: 2. The CDR3 here is CASSPGQGAYEQYF. CDR3 bases: TGTGCCAGCAGTCCGGGACAGGGGGCCTACGAGCAGTACTTC.

This clone was counted once. Compared with germline, one end of the junction differs, possibly owing to a read error. This same CDR3 is encoded by further DNA sequences in the sample. This chain uses TRBV30 with TRBJ2-7; 9 bases line up with TRBD1. CDR3 length: 15 residues. CDR1 GTSNPN and CDR2 SVGIG come from the germline V gene (reference sequence). CDR3 residues: CAWTTPGQGSYEQYF. DNA for the CDR3: TGTGCCTGGACGACACCGGGACAGGGATCCTACGAACAGTACTTC.

The V gene is TRBV7-8, the J gene TRBJ1-6; 8 bases agree with TRBD1. V shed 3 bases and J 7 bases; nucleotides not matched to a gene: 2. Per germline, CDR1 SGHVS and CDR2 FQNEAQ. CDR3 length equals 14 residues. CDR3 region: CASSFNRGNSPLHF. As DNA, the CDR3 is TGTGCCAGCAGCTTTAACAGGGGGAATTCACCCCTCCACTTT.